The 32 T cell receptor beta chains given below trace back to one sample, sequenced in a study of brain T cells in children with intractable seizures. The data were produced by immunoSEQ multiplex PCR, yet TCRdb's version contains in-frame clones alone and is incomplete. The sample shows 340,000 or so clones, roughly 93% of them seen only once. The sample's time point: blood from clinic visit 5 months post-surgery; TSC patient then seizure free. The sample here was peripheral blood, taken less than 6 months after surgery. The receptors derive from a boy younger than two with tuberous sclerosis and intractable seizures.

On this clone itself: An end of the junction does not agree with germline; a read error may underlie this. The rearrangement links TRBV7-7 to TRBJ2-5; D gene ambiguous. This CDR3 spans 14 amino acids. Germline V gives CDR1 SSHAT, CDR2 FNYEAQ (reference sequence). CDR3 bases: TGTGCTAGCAGCTCCGACACCGACCAAGAGACCCAGTACTTC. This codes for CASSSDTDQETQYF.

The count of this clone is one. This sequence joins TRBV13 and TRBJ1-5; TRBD1 is a possible D gene (5 bases). Germline CDR1 PRHDT, CDR2 FYEKMQ (reference sequence). CDR3 size: 15 residues. Trimming cost V 8 bases and J 6 bases, with 20 bases left between them. The CDR3 here is CASARMSGGSQPQHF. In DNA, the CDR3 is TGTGCCAGCGCGCGAATGTCCGGGGGAAGTCAGCCCCAGCATTTT.

This chain links TRBV7-8 with TRBJ2-3, with 9 bases matching TRBD2. The germline V gene has CDR1 SGHVS and CDR2 FQNEAQ. This CDR3 has 17 residues. With V trimmed by 0 bases and J by 3 bases, 7 bases remained unmatched. CDR3 protein: CASSLATSGEVTDTQYF. The CDR3, as DNA: TGTGCCAGCAGCTTAGCGACTAGCGGAGAGGTGACAGATACGCAGTATTTT.

The J gene is TRBJ1-2, the V gene TRBV28; a weak D match, TRBD1 (6 bases). The CDR3 has 14 amino acids. Germline V gene sequence: CDR1 MDHEN, CDR2 SYDVKM. The V and J ends lost 8 bases and 1 base respectively, with 14 bases between them. Here the CDR3 reads CASREGGDNYGYTF. The CDR3 coding sequence is TGTGCCAGCCGGGAGGGGGGAGATAACTATGGCTACACCTTC.

The chain employs TRBV10-3 and TRBJ1-2; 8 bases match TRBD1. The germline V gene encodes CDR1 ENHRY and CDR2 SYGVKD. The CDR3 has 12 amino acids. V lost 5 bases to trimming and J lost 6 bases; unmatched junction nucleotides: 2. The DNA of the CDR3 is TGTGCCATCAGTCAGGGGGCTAATGGCTACACCTTC. As protein: CAISQGANGYTF.

The chain is built from TRBV24-1 and TRBJ2-1, with 13 bases fitting TRBD2. V trimming: 3 bases; J trimming: 5 bases; junction bases outside the gene matches: 3. The CDR3 runs 16 residues. Germline CDR1 reads KGHDR; CDR2 reads SFDVKD. For the CDR3, the DNA is TGTGCCACCAGTGATCAGACTAGCGGGAGGAACAATGAGCAGTTCTTC. Translating gives CATSDQTSGRNNEQFF.

The chain has TRBV7-2 and TRBJ1-1; D is undetermined. V dropped 5 bases and J dropped 1 base, with 8 bases sitting between them. The CDR3 consists of 13 residues. Germline V CDR1 and CDR2: SGHTA, FQGNSA. The CDR3 bases are TGTGCCAGCAGCACACAAAAGAACACTGAAGCTTTCTTT. Encoded protein: CASSTQKNTEAFF. Together with reference TRBV7-2 and TRBJ1-1, the CDR3 gives the full variable domain: GAGVSQSPSNKVTEKGKDVELRCDPISGHTALYWYRQSLGQGLEFLIYFQGNSAPDKSGLPSDRFSAERTGGSVSTLTIQRTQQEDSAVYLCASSTQKNTEAFFGQGTRLTVV.

The chain combines TRBV20-1 with TRBJ1-4; a possible D gene is TRBD1 (5 bases). This CDR3 spans 11 amino acids. Germline assignment: CDR1 DFQATT and CDR2 SNEGSKA (reference sequence). V was pared by 6 bases and J by 8 bases, with 10 bases between. CDR3 amino acids: CSALGVEKLFF. The DNA for the CDR3 is TGCAGTGCCCTGGGGGTAGAAAAACTGTTTTTT.

The rearrangement uses TRBV25-1 and TRBJ2-7, with D possibly being TRBD2 (7 bases). From germline, CDR1 is MGHDK and CDR2 SYGVNS. The CDR3 is 16 residues long. V gave up 3 bases and J gave up 5 bases, with 20 bases separating them. In DNA form, the CDR3 reads TGTGCCAGCAGTGATTATACAGGACAGCGGGGAGACGAGCAGTACTTC. Its protein is CASSDYTGQRGDEQYF.

For this clone: Other DNA sequences of this sample code for an identical CDR3. This chain connects TRBV5-1 to TRBJ2-7; TRBD2 agrees at 14 bases. The CDR3 consists of 14 residues. With 4 bases clipped from V and 5 bases from J, the junction kept 2 bases outside the gene matches. Germline V gene sequence: CDR1 SGHRS, CDR2 YFSETQ. The CDR3 region is CASSLGLAGDEQYF. The CDR3 DNA follows: TGCGCCAGCAGCCTGGGACTAGCGGGAGACGAGCAGTACTTC. Variable domain in full (rest from reference TRBV5-1 and TRBJ2-7): KAGVTQTPRYLIKTRGQQVTLSCSPISGHRSVSWYQQTPGQGLQFLFEYFSETQRNKGNFPGRFSGRQFSNSRSEMNVSTLELGDSALYLCASSLGLAGDEQYFGPGTRLTVT.

In this sample, this clone turned up once. The J gene is TRBJ1-1, the V gene TRBV28; D not certain. The V end was cut by 8 bases, the J end by 0 bases, with 7 bases between. CDR1 and CDR2 from the germline V gene are MDHEN and SYDVKM. This CDR3 is built from 12 residues. The CDR3 nucleotides are TGTGCCAGCCAAAGTTTGAACACTGAAGCTTTCTTT. As protein: CASQSLNTEAFF. The whole variable domain, filled in from reference TRBV28 and TRBJ1-1, reads DVKVTQSSRYLVKRTGEKVFLECVQDMDHENMFWYRQDPGLGLRLIYFSYDVKMKEKGDIPEGYSVSREKKERFSLILESASTNQTSMYLCASQSLNTEAFFGQGTRLTVV.

The chain couples TRBV4-1 to TRBJ2-5; 13 bases are a match to TRBD2. CDR3 length: 17 amino acids. V lost 3 bases and J lost 4; bases outside the gene matches: 8. Per the germline V gene, CDR1 is MGHRA and CDR2 is YSYEKL. Here the CDR3 reads CASSHPTSGGALETQYF. DNA for the CDR3: TGCGCCAGCAGCCACCCCACTAGCGGGGGGGCCTTAGAGACCCAGTACTTC.

The V call is TRBV7-9, the J call TRBJ2-7, with D maybe TRBD2 (6 bases). Per germline, CDR1 SEHNR and CDR2 FQNEAQ (reference sequence). V dropped 5 bases and J dropped 0 bases, with 11 bases sitting between them. The CDR3 is made up of 14 amino acids. Here the CDR3 DNA reads TGTGCCAGCAGCGCGGGACCGAACTCCTACGAGCAGTACTTC. Translation gives CASSAGPNSYEQYF.

Only a few counts were recorded for this clone. This chain connects TRBV30 to TRBJ2-6; TRBD1 matches at 9 bases. V gave up 1 base and J gave up 9 bases; unmatched junction bases: 4. Germline-derived CDR1 and CDR2 are GTSNPN and SVGIG (reference sequence). CDR3 length: 14 residues. The CDR3 sequence is CAWSGGQGDNVLTF. The CDR3 bases are TGTGCCTGGAGTGGGGGACAGGGAGACAACGTCCTGACTTTC.

The rearrangement uses TRBV7-2 and TRBJ2-5; D unclear. CDR1 is SGHTA and CDR2 is FQGNSA in the germline V gene. The CDR3 is made up of 13 amino acids. Trimming took 5 bases from V and 5 from J, leaving 12 bases between them. The CDR3 DNA follows: TGTGCCAGCAGCCTAGTCGTGAGCGAGACCCAGTACTTC. Protein product: CASSLVVSETQYF. Supplemented by reference TRBV7-2 and TRBJ2-5, the full variable domain reads GAGVSQSPSNKVTEKGKDVELRCDPISGHTALYWYRQSLGQGLEFLIYFQGNSAPDKSGLPSDRFSAERTGGSVSTLTIQRTQQEDSAVYLCASSLVVSETQYFGPGTRLLVL.

This clone has just one count. J is TRBJ2-1 and V is TRBV5-1; D might be TRBD1 or TRBD2, each matching 5 bases. Trimming stripped 3 bases from V and 6 bases from J, with 13 bases between. Germline CDR1 and CDR2: SGHRS and YFSETQ. This CDR3 is built from 14 residues. The CDR3 loop is CASSYGARGNEQFF. The CDR3 DNA reads TGCGCCAGCAGCTATGGGGCCCGGGGCAATGAGCAGTTCTTC.

This chain joins TRBV6-5 and TRBJ2-2; D unclear. The CDR3 is 13 residues long. V was cut by 8 bases and J by 7 bases, with 14 bases left in between. The germline gives CDR1 MNHEY, CDR2 SVGAGI. The CDR3 coding sequence is TGTGCCAGCTTAAGTCAGATTGTCGGGGAGCTGTTTTTT. It is translated as CASLSQIVGELFF.

The chain links TRBV5-4 to TRBJ2-3, with 7 bases lining up with TRBD2. The CDR3 has 16 residues. Per the germline V gene, CDR1 is SGHNT and CDR2 is YYREEE (reference sequence). V shed 2 bases, J shed 4 bases, and the junction held 10 bases outside the gene matches. CDR3 in DNA: TGTGCCAGCAGCTTTGGGAGCGGGGTCACCGCAGATACGCAGTATTTT. This encodes CASSFGSGVTADTQYF.

The chain employs TRBV4-1 and TRBJ1-1; D is unresolved. The CDR3 spans 14 residues. Germline lookup yields CDR1 MGHRA and CDR2 YSYEKL. V was clipped by 1 base and J by 3 bases, with 9 bases between them. The CDR3 loop is CASSQAKGYTEAFF. The CDR3 DNA follows: TGCGCCAGCAGCCAAGCGAAAGGATACACTGAAGCTTTCTTT.

The CDR3 protein is CASSLAQNTEAFF. CDR3 nucleotide sequence: TGTGCCAGCAGTTTAGCCCAGAACACTGAAGCTTTCTTT. V gene TRBV12-3 or TRBV12-4 combines with J gene TRBJ1-1; D not resolved. This CDR3 has 13 amino acids. The germline V and J ends were trimmed by 0 bases and 1 base, with 3 bases remaining between them.

CDR3 nucleotides: TGTGCCAGCAGCGGGGACAGGGGTTCACCCCTCCACTTT. Encoded protein: CASSGDRGSPLHF. This chain links TRBV11-2 with TRBJ1-6; 10 bases agree with TRBD1. The V gene end was trimmed by 5 bases and the J gene end by 9 bases; junction bases not matched to a gene: 1. Looked up from germline, CDR1 is SGHAT and CDR2 is FQNNGV. The CDR3 runs 13 residues.

This chain joins TRBV11-3 and TRBJ2-7; tentatively, D is TRBD2 (5 bases). Germline CDR1 SGHNT, CDR2 YENEEA. Between the trimmed V and J ends, which lost 5 bases and 0 bases, there was a span of 17 bases. The CDR3 covers 16 residues. In DNA form, the CDR3 reads TGTGCCAGCAGCCCCGAGGCGATGGGGAGCTCCTACGAGCAGTACTTC. This encodes CASSPEAMGSSYEQYF.

V and J are TRBV7-2 and TRBJ2-3, with 7 bases that match TRBD2. The length of the CDR3 is 14 residues. In germline, CDR1 is SGHTA, CDR2 FQGNSA. J gave up 3 bases and V 7 bases, and 7 bases lay outside the gene matches. CDR3 in amino acids: CASTPREVTDTQYF. As DNA, the CDR3 is TGTGCCAGCACCCCTCGGGAGGTGACAGATACGCAGTATTTT.

The chain couples TRBV7-9 to TRBJ1-2; the D gene is possibly TRBD1 (5 bases). The V end was cut by 4 bases, the J end by 2 bases, with 11 bases between. Germline V gene data show CDR1 as SEHNR and CDR2 as FQNEAQ (reference sequence). There are 14 residues in the CDR3. CDR3 in amino acids: CASSYGTGNYGYTF. In nucleotides, the CDR3 is TGTGCCAGCAGCTACGGGACGGGGAACTATGGCTACACCTTC. Filled out from reference TRBV7-9 and TRBJ1-2, the complete variable domain reads DTGVSQNPRHKITKRGQNVTFRCDPISEHNRLYWYRQTLGQGPEFLTYFQNEAQLEKSRLLSDRFSAERPKGSFSTLEIQRTEQGDSAMYLCASSYGTGNYGYTFGSGTRLTVV.

This chain uses TRBV4-2 with TRBJ2-3; D uncertain. CDR3 length: 14 amino acids. CDR1 is LGHNA and CDR2 is YNFKEQ in the germline V gene. V shed 2 bases and J shed 3 bases, with 9 bases lying between them. The DNA of the CDR3 is TGTGCCAGCAGCCAAACTGGGATGACAGATACGCAGTATTTT. It translates to CASSQTGMTDTQYF.

The V gene is TRBV2, the J gene TRBJ2-1, with a possible D match to TRBD2 (6 bases). This CDR3 contains 14 residues. Trimming stripped 7 bases from V and 5 bases from J, with 15 bases between. Germline V gene sequence: CDR1 SNHLY, CDR2 FYNNEI. In nucleotides, the CDR3 is TGTGCCAGCACTCGACGGAGGGAAGACAATGAGCAGTTCTTC. Its protein product is CASTRRREDNEQFF.

The V gene is TRBV4-2, the J gene TRBJ2-5; possible D gene TRBD2, 5 bases. V lost 1 base, J lost 3 bases, and 9 bases lay in between. CDR3 length equals 14 residues. CDR1 LGHNA and CDR2 YNFKEQ come from the germline V gene. Written as DNA, the CDR3 is TGTGCCAGCAGCCAAGCATCGGGGAAAGAGACCCAGTACTTC. It codes for CASSQASGKETQYF.

This rearrangement joins TRBV11-2 to TRBJ2-7, with D unresolved. The germline gives CDR1 SGHAT, CDR2 FQNNGV. Trimming took 3 bases from V and 3 from J, leaving 3 bases between them. The CDR3 has 11 residues. In DNA, the CDR3 is TGTGCCAGCAGCTTCCACTACGAGCAGTACTTC. Residues: CASSFHYEQYF. Supplemented by reference TRBV11-2 and TRBJ2-7, the full variable domain reads EAGVAQSPRYKIIEKRQSVAFWCNPISGHATLYWYQQILGQGPKLLIQFQNNGVVDDSQLPKDRFSAERLKGVDSTLKIQPAKLEDSAVYLCASSFHYEQYFGPGTRLTVT.

V gene TRBV24-1 combines with J gene TRBJ2-1; D is unclear. Germline V gene data show CDR1 as KGHDR and CDR2 as SFDVKD. Between the trimmed V and J ends, which lost 3 bases and 5 bases, there was a span of 13 bases. The CDR3 extends over 15 amino acids. In nucleotides, the CDR3 is TGTGCCACCAGTGATAACGGGCTCGACAACAATGAGCAGTTCTTC. Translating gives CATSDNGLDNNEQFF.

The rearrangement uses TRBV19 and TRBJ2-1, with 7 bases aligning to TRBD2. This CDR3 spans 16 amino acids. Trimming cost V 2 bases and J 1 base; bases outside gene matches: 5. In germline, CDR1 is LNHDA, CDR2 SQIVND (reference sequence). CDR3 DNA: TGTGCCAGTAGTATATATCCAGCGGGGTCCTACAATGAGCAGTTCTTC. Encoded protein: CASSIYPAGSYNEQFF.

This chain joins TRBV6-1 and TRBJ1-6, with D possibly matching TRBD1 (6 bases). V dropped 2 bases and J dropped 8 bases, with 16 bases sitting between them. The germline V gene has CDR1 MNHNS and CDR2 SASEGT. This CDR3 is 16 amino acids long. The CDR3 protein is CASSELAAGVDSPLHF. For the CDR3, the DNA is TGTGCCAGCAGTGAATTGGCTGCAGGGGTAGATTCACCCCTCCACTTT.

The chain links TRBV3-1 (or the pseudogene TRBV3-2) to TRBJ1-1; 8 positions match TRBD1. J was trimmed by 4 bases and V by 3 bases; bases with no gene match: 4. The germline V gene encodes CDR1 LGHDT and CDR2 YNNKEL (reference sequence). This CDR3 spans 14 amino acids. CDR3 nucleotides: TGTGCCAGCAGCCATTCGGACAGGGCCACTGAAGCTTTCTTT. This codes for CASSHSDRATEAFF.